Below are 23 T cell receptor beta chains sequenced from a single sample in a study of shared clonotypes between healthy human individuals. The repertoire was sequenced with immunoSEQ multiplex PCR; TCRdb's copy has only in-frame clones and lacks some. The sample carries 950,000 to 1,300,000 clones, approximately 76% recorded once. Source material: memory CD4+ T cells sorted from blood. Indicated subset: CD45RA-negative fraction. The receptor source for this set is a man between 18 and 35 years old in good health.

The V gene is TRBV2, the J gene TRBJ1-6, with 8 nucleotides matching TRBD1. The trim removed 6 bases at V and 11 bases at J, leaving 9 bases unmatched. CDR1 is SNHLY and CDR2 is FYNNEI in the germline V gene. There are 14 residues in the CDR3. CDR3 sequence: CASRGQAIITPLHF. Here the CDR3 DNA reads TGTGCCAGCAGGGGACAGGCCATCATAACACCCCTCCACTTT.

Of note for this clone: This sample also contains other DNA sequences that code for the same CDR3. The rearrangement links TRBV6-1 to TRBJ1-1; D gene ambiguous. V lost 1 base to trimming and J lost 6 bases, with 3 bases between them. CDR1 MNHNS and CDR2 SASEGT come from the germline V gene. The CDR3 is 11 amino acids. CDR3: CASSEGPEAFF. In DNA form, the CDR3 reads TGTGCCAGCAGTGAAGGGCCTGAAGCTTTCTTT.

The sample holds one count of this clone. With a much larger clone just one base away, this may be a read error. Other DNA sequences in this sample translate to the same CDR3. The V gene is TRBV29-1, the J gene TRBJ1-2; no clear D. The CDR3 contains 13 residues. Trimming shortened V by 3 bases and J by 8 bases, and 16 bases separated the two germline ends. The germline CDR1 and CDR2 sequences are SQVTM and ANQGSEA. The CDR3 nucleotides read TGCAGCGTTGAGGATCAGAGGGCGCAGGGCTACACCTTC. This gives the protein CSVEDQRAQGYTF.

This clone occurred a few times. The CDR3 protein is CASSFLLGTGGGEAFF. The CDR3 DNA follows: TGCGCCAGCAGCTTCTTGTTGGGGACAGGGGGTGGTGAAGCTTTCTTT. V usage is TRBV5-1 and J usage is TRBJ1-1; 11 nucleotides line up with TRBD1. CDR1 is SGHRS and CDR2 is YFSETQ in the germline V gene. Trimming cost V 2 bases and J 7 bases; bases outside gene matches: 10. The CDR3 spans 16 residues. Full variable domain (rest looked up from reference TRBV5-1 and TRBJ1-1): KAGVTQTPRYLIKTRGQQVTLSCSPISGHRSVSWYQQTPGQGLQFLFEYFSETQRNKGNFPGRFSGRQFSNSRSEMNVSTLELGDSALYLCASSFLLGTGGGEAFFGQGTRLTVV.

The rearrangement links TRBV28 to TRBJ1-5, with a tentative D call TRBD1 (6 bases). V was clipped by 7 bases and J by 6 bases, with 13 bases between them. The CDR3 extends over 13 amino acids. Germline V gives CDR1 MDHEN, CDR2 SYDVKM. The CDR3 here is CASNTGFSQPQHF. The CDR3 DNA sequence: TGTGCCAGCAATACAGGGTTTAGTCAGCCCCAGCATTTT.

Only a few counts were recorded for this clone. The chain couples TRBV7-2 to TRBJ1-3; weak D call: TRBD1 (5 bases). Germline loops: CDR1 SGHTA, CDR2 FQGNSA. Trimming removed 4 bases from V and 3 bases from J, with 13 bases in between. This CDR3 is 15 amino acids long. CDR3 sequence: CASSSMLGDGNTIYF. CDR3 sequence (DNA): TGTGCCAGCAGCTCGATGCTGGGGGATGGAAACACCATATATTTT.

J is TRBJ1-1 and V is TRBV5-4; D is unclear. This CDR3 is built from 12 residues. V lost 3 bases to trimming and J lost 1 base, with 4 bases between them. Germline CDR1 is SGHNT and CDR2 is YYREEE (reference sequence). CDR3: CASSSSNTEAFF. The CDR3 DNA reads as TGTGCCAGCAGCTCCTCGAACACTGAAGCTTTCTTT.

The rearrangement links TRBV5-1 to TRBJ2-7; 7 bases are shared with TRBD2. The germline V gene has CDR1 SGHRS and CDR2 YFSETQ. The trim removed 4 bases at V and 3 bases at J, leaving 7 bases unmatched. The CDR3 is 14 amino acids. The CDR3, as DNA: TGCGCCAGCAGCCCCCTGGCGGGGGACTACGAGCAGTACTTC. Protein: CASSPLAGDYEQYF.

The rearrangement links TRBV4-1 to TRBJ1-2; D remains unclear. The germline V gene has CDR1 MGHRA and CDR2 YSYEKL. V lost 0 bases, J lost 4 bases, and 12 bases lay in between. This CDR3 is built from 15 residues. CDR3: CASSQDQASLYGYTF. CDR3 bases: TGCGCCAGCAGCCAAGATCAAGCGTCCCTCTATGGCTACACCTTC.

This clone was seen just once. The chain joins TRBV18 to TRBJ1-4; 7 bases are a match to TRBD1. This CDR3 is 16 amino acids long. The V segment lost 4 bases and the J segment 0 bases; nucleotides outside the gene matches: 5. Germline V lookup: CDR1 KGHSH, CDR2 LQKENI. The CDR3 sequence is CASSRDSSSTNEKLFF. In DNA form, the CDR3 reads TGTGCCAGCTCACGGGACAGCAGCTCAACTAATGAAAAACTGTTTTTT.

The chain carries TRBV19 and TRBJ1-3, with D unclear. The V and J ends lost 3 bases and 1 base respectively, with 13 bases between them. Germline CDR1 and CDR2: LNHDA and SQIVND (reference sequence). CDR3 size: 16 residues. The CDR3 nucleotides are TGTGCCAGTAGTATCCGTCCGAGGGATTCTGGAAACACCATATATTTT. This encodes CASSIRPRDSGNTIYF. The full variable domain, in which reference TRBV19 and TRBJ1-3 provide the parts outside the CDR3, is DGGITQSPKYLFRKEGQNVTLSCEQNLNHDAMYWYRQDPGQGLRLIYYSQIVNDFQKGDIAEGYSVSREKKESFPLTVTSAQKNPTAFYLCASSIRPRDSGNTIYFGEGSWLTVV.

The rearrangement joins TRBV5-4 to TRBJ2-5, with D possibly TRBD2 on 5 matching bases. Deletions cut 0 bases from V and 5 bases from J, with 14 bases between. The germline V gene has CDR1 SGHNT and CDR2 YYREEE (reference sequence). The CDR3 covers 15 residues. The CDR3 region is CASSLAGVAFETQYF. The CDR3 nucleotides are TGTGCCAGCAGCTTGGCCGGGGTAGCTTTCGAGACCCAGTACTTC.

This clone turned up a few times. V and J are TRBV4-1 and TRBJ1-1; D is unclear. Germline values: CDR1 MGHRA, CDR2 YSYEKL. The V end lost 6 bases, the J end lost 2 bases, and 16 bases lay between the germline ends. CDR3 length: 15 residues. The CDR3 DNA follows: TGCGCCAGCAGTCAAACGTTTACGGACAACACTGAAGCTTTCTTT. This encodes CASSQTFTDNTEAFF.

This chain joins TRBV11-2 and TRBJ2-3, with 11 bases fitting TRBD1. Germline V gene lookup returns CDR1 SGHAT and CDR2 FQNNGV. The V gene end was trimmed by 8 bases and the J gene end by 3 bases; junction bases not matched to a gene: 4. The CDR3 has 14 amino acids. CDR3 region: CASEDRGPTDTQYF. The CDR3 DNA sequence: TGTGCCAGCGAGGACAGGGGGCCTACAGATACGCAGTATTTT.

The chain employs TRBV28 and TRBJ1-4; D is unclear. CDR3 size: 11 residues. The V gene's germline CDR1 is MDHEN and CDR2 SYDVKM. The V and J ends lost 7 bases and 5 bases respectively, with 5 bases between them. The CDR3 bases are TGTGCCAGCACCTCAAATGAAAAACTGTTTTTT. Translated: CASTSNEKLFF.

This rearrangement joins TRBV28 to TRBJ1-6; D is unclear. The ends were cut back, 3 bases at V and 7 bases at J, with 10 bases in the middle. The germline V gene encodes CDR1 MDHEN and CDR2 SYDVKM. The CDR3 contains 14 residues. CDR3: CASSFPGENSPLHF. DNA for the CDR3: TGTGCCAGCAGTTTCCCCGGGGAGAATTCACCCCTCCACTTT.

The gene calls are TRBV27 and TRBJ2-1; 11 bases line up with TRBD2. V trimming: 4 bases; J trimming: 4 bases; junction bases outside the gene matches: 9. CDR1 is MNHEY and CDR2 is SMNVEV in the germline V gene (reference sequence). The CDR3 runs 17 residues. The CDR3 loop is CASSSPSGRRGYNEQFF. CDR3 DNA: TGTGCCAGCAGTTCTCCTAGCGGGAGGAGGGGGTACAATGAGCAGTTCTTC.

This clone was seen a few times. The chain couples TRBV25-1 to TRBJ2-2; D is possibly TRBD1 (6 bases). With 1 base removed from V and 0 bases from J, the gap between germline ends came to 15 bases. Germline loops: CDR1 MGHDK, CDR2 SYGVNS. CDR3 length: 18 amino acids. CDR3: CASSESPGGQSNTGELFF. In nucleotides, the CDR3 is TGTGCCAGCAGTGAATCCCCTGGCGGACAGTCGAACACCGGGGAGCTGTTTTTT.

V usage is TRBV6-1 and J usage is TRBJ1-1, with D perhaps matching TRBD1 (5 bases). CDR3 size: 14 residues. CDR1 is MNHNS, CDR2 SASEGT, per germline. Trimming removed 6 bases at V and 1 base at J, with 12 bases between. CDR3 DNA sequence: TGTGCCAGCAGAGATAGGGGTTGGAACACTGAAGCTTTCTTT. Translated, it gives CASRDRGWNTEAFF.

This clone was counted between two and nine times. The chain has TRBV5-1 and TRBJ2-5, with 10 bases aligning to TRBD1. After removal of 5 bases from V and 5 bases from J, the junction contained 6 bases not matched to a gene. Looked up from germline, CDR1 is SGHRS and CDR2 is YFSETQ. The CDR3 sequence is 14 residues long. The CDR3 region is CASRVTGGPETQYF. CDR3 nucleotides: TGCGCCAGCAGAGTGACAGGGGGCCCGGAGACCCAGTACTTC.

The chain links TRBV11-2 to TRBJ1-2; the match to TRBD1 covers 9 bases. The CDR3 covers 13 residues. Germline lookup yields CDR1 SGHAT and CDR2 FQNNGV. Trimming at V came to 8 bases and at J to 8 bases, leaving 9 bases not matched to a gene. This CDR3 reads CASGTGLGGGYTF. CDR3 DNA sequence: TGTGCCAGCGGGACAGGGCTGGGAGGGGGCTACACCTTC. The complete variable domain, with remaining parts taken from reference TRBV11-2 and TRBJ1-2, reads EAGVAQSPRYKIIEKRQSVAFWCNPISGHATLYWYQQILGQGPKLLIQFQNNGVVDDSQLPKDRFSAERLKGVDSTLKIQPAKLEDSAVYLCASGTGLGGGYTFGSGTRLTVV.

This clone was recorded at least ten times. The V call is TRBV27, the J call TRBJ1-2, with D unresolved. The germline V gene encodes CDR1 MNHEY and CDR2 SMNVEV (reference sequence). This CDR3 has 14 residues. The V and J ends lost 6 bases and 0 bases respectively, with 11 bases between them. The DNA for the CDR3 is TGTGCCAGCAGGAACTACGCTTCTAACTATGGCTACACCTTC. This translates into CASRNYASNYGYTF.

V usage is TRBV5-6 and J usage is TRBJ2-1, with 14 bases identical to TRBD2. V was pared by 4 bases and J by 9 bases, with 6 bases of the junction left unmatched. In germline, CDR1 is SGHDT, CDR2 YYEEEE. CDR3 size: 15 residues. For the CDR3, the DNA is TGTGCCAGCAGCCGGGGACTAGCGGGAGTTCGTGAGCAGTTCTTC. Protein product: CASSRGLAGVREQFF.